This T cell receptor (beta chain) was found in a study of blood T cell repertoires in COVID-19. V gave up 8 bases and J gave up 9 bases, with 13 bases separating them. Germline V gene data show CDR1 as SNHLY and CDR2 as FYNNEI. The CDR3 has 11 amino acids. Sequenced by immunoSEQ multiplex PCR; TCRdb stores in-frame clones only, minus some. In the table there are 100,000 to 150,000 clones, approximately 88% of which are singletons. V and J are TRBV2 and TRBJ2-5, with no clear D. The receptor comes from a man in his 70s with active COVID-19. Material: peripheral blood. The chain's CDR3 is CASAPSVAQYF. The CDR3, as DNA: TGTGCCAGCGCACCCAGCGTGGCCCAGTACTTC.